This T cell receptor beta chain was identified in a study of yellow fever vaccine responses in identical twins. Regarding the study as a whole: Twins reportedly had a vaccine T cell response that seemed partly convergent, partly personalized.

The table lists this clonotype with a count of one. Antigen: not known. The DNA is omitted, as the CDR3 cannot be located on it reliably, and the CDR3 follows TCRdb's listing. TCRdb re-derived calls from the RT-PCR reads in MiXCR, one entry per CDR3 protein. The sample records tens of thousands of distinct CDR3 sequences, about 61% being singletons. The CDR3 length is 14 residues, termini included. Germline-derived CDR1 and CDR2 are MDHEN and SYDVKM. The sample consisted of T cells from blood (PBMCs), unsorted or a sorted subset (not recorded which), taken before or after yellow fever vaccination (not recorded which). This rearrangement joins TRBV28 to TRBJ2-2; TRBD1 reflects the table's D call only, with no check against the DNA. This TCR came from a woman aged 18 to 35 who received the yellow fever vaccine. The CDR3 here is CASSFFGQGGELFF.